The 4 T cell receptor beta chains given below trace back to one sample, sequenced in a study of blood T cells in healthy people across ages. Next came a second PCR, run for about 7 to 12 cycles, which used a sample-barcoded 5' primer along with a J-beta primer mix. TCRdb re-derived calls from the 5' RACE reads in MiXCR, one entry per CDR3 protein. The sample shows about 750,000 distinct CDR3 sequences, about 48% of them seen only once. The sample was blood. These receptors were collected from a man older than 75 in good health.

V is TRBV12-5 and J is TRBJ1-1; D is unclear. The CDR3 loop spans 13 amino acids. Germline CDR1 LGHNT, CDR2 FRNRAP. The germline V and J ends were trimmed by 6 bases and 4 bases, with 12 bases remaining between them. The CDR3 DNA reads as TGTGCTAGTGGCGTGGGTGGTAGCACTGAAGCTTTCTTT. Its protein is CASGVGGSTEAFF.

V gene TRBV29-1 combines with J gene TRBJ2-1; 15 bases map to TRBD2. From germline, CDR1 is SQVTM and CDR2 ANQGSEA. With 6 bases clipped from V and 7 bases from J, the junction kept 4 bases outside the gene matches. There are 14 residues in the CDR3. DNA for the CDR3: TGCAGCGTAGACGGGACTAGCGGGAGGAATGAGCAGTTCTTC. This sequence encodes CSVDGTSGRNEQFF.

The chain couples TRBV11-2 to TRBJ2-1; D is ambiguous. The length of the CDR3 is 12 residues. Between the trimmed V and J ends, which lost 5 bases and 10 bases, there was a span of 12 bases. CDR1 and CDR2 (germline): SGHAT, FQNNGV. The CDR3 is CASSMLGPEQFF. CDR3 coding DNA: TGTGCCAGCAGCATGCTTGGACCGGAGCAGTTCTTC.

The gene calls are TRBV20-1 and TRBJ1-4; D is unclear. The CDR3 is 13 residues long. CDR1 and CDR2 from the germline V gene are DFQATT and SNEGSKA (reference sequence). V was shortened by 6 bases and J by 3 bases, with 11 bases between the two germline ends. CDR3 protein: CSAPDPANEKLFF. Here the CDR3 DNA reads TGCAGTGCACCGGACCCAGCTAATGAAAAACTGTTTTTT.